The next 29 T cell receptor beta chains were all read from a single sample in a study of blood T cell repertoires in COVID-19. The repertoire was sequenced with immunoSEQ multiplex PCR; TCRdb's copy has only in-frame clones and lacks some. The sample lists more than 85,000 clones, approximately 67% occurring once. Sequenced material: peripheral blood. The receptors were sampled from a woman aged 55-69 years with acute or convalescent COVID-19.

The chain employs TRBV5-5 and TRBJ1-2; 8 nucleotides line up with TRBD1. The CDR3 has 15 amino acids. From germline, CDR1 is SGHKS and CDR2 YYEKEE (reference sequence). Losses at the gene ends were 4 bases for V and 4 bases for J; bases not matched to a gene: 9. CDR3 DNA: TGTGCCAGCAGCCAAACCGGGACAGGACTCTATGGCTACACCTTC. This gives the protein CASSQTGTGLYGYTF.

The chain carries TRBV6-6 and TRBJ2-1; TRBD2 matches 11 bases. Trimming cost V 7 bases and J 2 bases; bases outside gene matches: 7. Per germline, CDR1 MNHNY and CDR2 SVGAGI (reference sequence). The CDR3 length is 16 residues. This chain's CDR3 is CASIPTSGGPYNEQFF. The CDR3 DNA sequence: TGTGCCAGCATCCCCACTAGCGGGGGTCCCTACAATGAGCAGTTCTTC.

The chain is built from TRBV13 and TRBJ2-2; 8 positions agree with TRBD2. The ends lost 11 bases at V and 0 bases at J; junction bases unmatched: 14. This CDR3 spans 17 amino acids. Germline assignment: CDR1 PRHDT and CDR2 FYEKMQ (reference sequence). Here the CDR3 reads CAPSSGGGTANTGELFF. The CDR3 DNA sequence: TGTGCCCCCAGCTCCGGGGGGGGGACTGCGAACACCGGGGAGCTGTTTTTT. Combining the CDR3 with reference TRBV13 and TRBJ2-2 gives the whole variable domain AAGVIQSPRHLIKEKRETATLKCYPIPRHDTVYWYQQGPGQDPQFLISFYEKMQSDKGSIPDRFSAQQFSDYHSELNMSSLELGDSALYFCAPSSGGGTANTGELFFGEGSRLTVL.

This clone appeared a few times. V and J are TRBV11-1 and TRBJ2-7, with 8 bases that match TRBD1. Trimming cost V 2 bases and J 4 bases; bases outside gene matches: 4. The CDR3 spans 14 residues. Germline V CDR1 and CDR2: SGHAT, FQDESV (reference sequence). The CDR3: CASSLSRGLYEQYF. CDR3 sequence (DNA): TGTGCCAGCAGCTTAAGCAGGGGGCTTTACGAGCAGTACTTC.

The V call is TRBV7-7, the J call TRBJ2-5; 7 bases fit TRBD1. This CDR3 contains 15 residues. V shed 5 bases, J shed 1 base, and the junction held 7 bases outside the gene matches. CDR1 is SSHAT and CDR2 is FNYEAQ in the germline V gene (reference sequence). The CDR3 sequence: CASSQGVEPQETQYF. In nucleotides, the CDR3 is TGTGCCAGCAGCCAGGGGGTAGAGCCCCAAGAGACCCAGTACTTC.

This clone showed up just a few times. The CDR3 nucleotides are TGTGCCAGCAGCTTAACCGGGGGGCCTGCTGGAGGCTACACCTTC. This gives the protein CASSLTGGPAGGYTF. The V and J genes are TRBV7-3 and TRBJ1-2; a weak D match, TRBD1 (6 bases). Germline V gene lookup returns CDR1 SGHTA and CDR2 FQGTGA. The CDR3 has 15 residues. V was clipped by 0 bases and J by 8 bases, with 16 bases between them.

CDR3 DNA sequence: TGTGCCACCAGTGACTGGGACAGGGGGGATACGCAGTATTTT. The encoded protein is CATSDWDRGDTQYF. The rearrangement links TRBV24-1 to TRBJ2-3, with 11 positions matching TRBD1. With 4 bases clipped from V and 6 bases from J, the junction kept 2 bases outside the gene matches. CDR1 and CDR2 from the germline V gene are KGHDR and SFDVKD. This CDR3 has 14 residues.

The genes are TRBV5-4 and TRBJ1-3; tentative D call: TRBD1 (6 bases). The CDR3 is made up of 15 amino acids. V dropped 2 bases and J dropped 4 bases, with 13 bases sitting between them. Germline values: CDR1 SGHNT, CDR2 YYREEE (reference sequence). The DNA of the CDR3 is TGTGCCAGCAGCTTCGGGGGGCGATCGGGAAACACCATATATTTT. Amino acids: CASSFGGRSGNTIYF.

This chain uses TRBV11-2 with TRBJ2-5; D is perhaps TRBD2 (5 bases). From germline, CDR1 is SGHAT and CDR2 FQNNGV. The CDR3 length is 15 residues. Trimming stripped 1 base from V and 4 bases from J, with 13 bases between. CDR3 sequence reads: CASSLARRAGETQYF. The CDR3 bases are TGTGCCAGCAGCTTAGCACGAAGGGCGGGAGAGACCCAGTACTTC. The full variable domain, with the rest looked up from reference TRBV11-2 and TRBJ2-5, is EAGVAQSPRYKIIEKRQSVAFWCNPISGHATLYWYQQILGQGPKLLIQFQNNGVVDDSQLPKDRFSAERLKGVDSTLKIQPAKLEDSAVYLCASSLARRAGETQYFGPGTRLLVL.

This sequence joins TRBV5-1 and TRBJ2-1; 7 nucleotides agree with TRBD2. Germline-derived CDR1 and CDR2 are SGHRS and YFSETQ. CDR3 length equals 12 residues. J lost 7 bases, V lost 3 bases, and 1 base had no gene match. CDR3 residues: CASSWEGNEQFF. The CDR3 DNA follows: TGCGCCAGCAGCTGGGAGGGGAATGAGCAGTTCTTC.

The CDR3, as DNA: TGTGCCAGCAGTTCTCTGGCCCTTCGCTACGAGCAGTACTTC. As protein: CASSSLALRYEQYF. V gene TRBV6-2 or TRBV6-3 combines with J gene TRBJ2-7; the D is unclear. Germline V gives CDR1 MNHEY, CDR2 SVGEGT. V lost 4 bases and J lost 3, with 13 bases in between. The CDR3 is made up of 14 amino acids.

The chain uses TRBV19 and TRBJ2-5; TRBD2 might be the D (5 bases). The CDR3 covers 14 residues. Germline CDR1 is LNHDA and CDR2 is SQIVND (reference sequence). The V and J ends lost 3 bases and 4 bases respectively, with 12 bases between them. The CDR3 region is CASSMFGEGETQYF. DNA for the CDR3: TGTGCCAGTAGTATGTTCGGAGAGGGAGAGACCCAGTACTTC.

The CDR3 protein is CASSMAGILSGAGANVLTF. CDR3 nucleotide sequence: TGTGCCAGTAGTATGGCAGGGATCCTTTCGGGAGCCGGGGCCAACGTCCTGACTTTC. The chain uses TRBV19 and TRBJ2-6, with TRBD2 as a possible D gene (6 bases). V was clipped by 3 bases and J by 4 bases, with 22 bases between them. The CDR3 is 19 residues long. In germline, CDR1 is LNHDA, CDR2 SQIVND (reference sequence).

This clone has only a few counts. J is TRBJ1-3 and V is TRBV28; D call uncertain. This CDR3 region has 11 residues. CDR1 and CDR2 from the germline V gene are MDHEN and SYDVKM. V was shortened by 11 bases and J by 7 bases, with 12 bases between the two germline ends. This chain's CDR3 is CAYLDGNTIYF. The DNA of the CDR3 is TGTGCCTATCTAGATGGGAACACCATATATTTT.

The rearrangement uses TRBV3-1 (or the pseudogene TRBV3-2) and TRBJ1-1; possibly TRBD1 for D (5 bases). This CDR3 contains 14 residues. The V gene's germline CDR1 is LGHDT and CDR2 YNNKEL (reference sequence). Deletions cut 1 base from V and 6 bases from J, with 12 bases between. The CDR3 protein is CASSQALQDPEAFF. DNA for the CDR3: TGTGCCAGCAGCCAAGCGTTACAGGACCCTGAAGCTTTCTTT.

V is TRBV27 and J is TRBJ1-1; D remains ambiguous. Germline lookup yields CDR1 MNHEY and CDR2 SMNVEV (reference sequence). Trimming took off 3 bases at V and 1 base at J, with 9 bases between the two ends. There are 14 residues in the CDR3. CDR3 loop: CASSFRNQNTEAFF. The CDR3 bases are TGTGCCAGCAGTTTTAGAAACCAGAACACTGAAGCTTTCTTT.

The chain has TRBV19 and TRBJ2-6, with D uncertain. V lost 7 bases and J 0 bases, leaving 4 bases between the germline ends. The CDR3 has 13 amino acids. Germline CDR1 is LNHDA and CDR2 is SQIVND (reference sequence). CDR3 DNA: TGTGCCAGTAAGCGCTCTGGGGCCAACGTCCTGACTTTC. It encodes CASKRSGANVLTF. The full variable domain, rest sourced from reference TRBV19 and TRBJ2-6, is DGGITQSPKYLFRKEGQNVTLSCEQNLNHDAMYWYRQDPGQGLRLIYYSQIVNDFQKGDIAEGYSVSREKKESFPLTVTSAQKNPTAFYLCASKRSGANVLTFGAGSRLTVL.

The chain combines TRBV30 with TRBJ1-4; the match to TRBD1 covers 8 bases. This CDR3 comprises 16 residues. J lost 7 bases, V lost 5 bases, and 15 bases had no gene match. Germline CDR1 is GTSNPN and CDR2 is SVGIG (reference sequence). This CDR3 reads CAWSRGQVNGGEKLFF. CDR3 nucleotides: TGTGCCTGGTCGAGGGGACAGGTCAATGGAGGTGAAAAACTGTTTTTT.

About this clone: The conserved final phenylalanine or tryptophan is absent from the CDR3, which likely points to a read error. No DNA is shown, since the ends of the CDR3 on it are uncertain; the CDR3 is the one TCRdb lists. The genes are TRBV21-1 and TRBJ1-1; the D call TRBD1 from the table was never checked on the DNA. TRBV21-1 is recorded as a pseudogene. Termini included, the CDR3 measures 10 amino acids. Here the CDR3 reads CASSKRSRTR.

J is TRBJ2-4 and V is TRBV28; TRBD2 matches at 8 bases. Per the germline V gene, CDR1 is MDHEN and CDR2 is SYDVKM. CDR3 length: 14 residues. Trimming took 3 bases from V and 7 from J; bases not matched to a gene: 5. The CDR3 nucleotides read TGTGCCAGCAGTTTGGGGCGACTAGCGAACATTCAGTACTTC. This codes for CASSLGRLANIQYF.

The genes are TRBV11-1 and TRBJ1-1; no clear D. The germline V gene has CDR1 SGHAT and CDR2 FQDESV (reference sequence). CDR3 length: 13 amino acids. V dropped 7 bases and J dropped 0 bases, with 9 bases sitting between them. The CDR3 is CASTLTVNTEAFF. The DNA for the CDR3 is TGTGCCAGCACCCTCACAGTGAACACTGAAGCTTTCTTT. Using reference TRBV11-1 and TRBJ1-1 for the parts outside the CDR3, the full variable domain is EAEVAQSPRYKITEKSQAVAFWCDPISGHATLYWYRQILGQGPELLVQFQDESVVDDSQLPKDRFSAERLKGVDSTLKIQPAELGDSAMYLCASTLTVNTEAFFGQGTRLTVV.

The V call is TRBV28, the J call TRBJ1-2, with a possible D match to TRBD1 (6 bases). Germline assignment: CDR1 MDHEN and CDR2 SYDVKM. Trimming stripped 8 bases from V and 0 bases from J, with 10 bases between. CDR3 size: 13 residues. CDR3 sequence: CASGQPPNYGYTF. The CDR3 nucleotides are TGTGCCAGCGGACAGCCGCCTAACTATGGCTACACCTTC.

This clone appeared a few times. V and J are TRBV5-6 and TRBJ1-4, with 10 bases fitting TRBD1. The CDR3 runs to 15 residues. Trimming at V came to 5 bases and at J to 4 bases, leaving 5 bases not matched to a gene. CDR1 and CDR2 (germline): SGHDT, YYEEEE. Written as DNA, the CDR3 is TGTGCCAGCAGGCGACAGGGGGCAGGTAATGAAAAACTGTTTTTT. This codes for CASRRQGAGNEKLFF.

The J gene is TRBJ1-5, the V gene TRBV19, with TRBD1 as a possible D gene (5 bases). The CDR3 is made up of 16 amino acids. Trimming stripped 3 bases from V and 6 bases from J, with 18 bases between. Germline CDR1 and CDR2: LNHDA and SQIVND (reference sequence). CDR3 in amino acids: CASSIPSGGAGQPQHF. CDR3 bases: TGTGCCAGTAGTATTCCCTCCGGGGGTGCGGGTCAGCCCCAGCATTTT.

V is TRBV24-1 and J is TRBJ2-4; tentatively, D is TRBD1 (6 bases). Germline V gene lookup returns CDR1 KGHDR and CDR2 SFDVKD. The ends were cut back, 4 bases at V and 6 bases at J, with 9 bases in the middle. The CDR3 sequence is 13 residues long. CDR3 loop: CATSEGAVNIQYF. The CDR3 bases are TGTGCCACCAGTGAGGGGGCTGTAAACATTCAGTACTTC.

The chain is built from TRBV5-6 and TRBJ2-7; D possibly corresponds to TRBD1 (6 bases). This CDR3 contains 15 residues. Trimming cost V 3 bases and J 2 bases, with 15 bases left between them. The germline CDR1 and CDR2 sequences are SGHDT and YYEEEE. The CDR3 region is CASSWVGAGAYEQYF. DNA of the CDR3: TGTGCCAGCAGCTGGGTGGGGGCTGGGGCCTACGAGCAGTACTTC.

The chain has TRBV6-1 and TRBJ1-5; D might be TRBD1 (5 bases). Germline lookup yields CDR1 MNHNS and CDR2 SASEGT. V lost 3 bases, J lost 8 bases, and 11 bases lay in between. This CDR3 spans 13 amino acids. The CDR3 DNA is TGTGCCAGCAGTGAGCAGGGCAGGGAGCCCCAGCATTTT. Translation: CASSEQGREPQHF.

The gene calls are TRBV3-1 (or the pseudogene TRBV3-2) and TRBJ2-3, with a weak D call TRBD2 (6 bases). With 1 base removed from V and 3 bases from J, the gap between germline ends came to 11 bases. The CDR3 covers 15 residues. Germline V lookup: CDR1 LGHDT, CDR2 YNNKEL (reference sequence). CDR3 in DNA: TGTGCCAGCAGCCAAGGGGGGAGGAGGACAGATACGCAGTATTTT. Protein product: CASSQGGRRTDTQYF.

CDR3 in DNA: TGTGCCAGCAGACTCAAGACAGGGAGCACAGATACGCAGTATTTT. The encoded protein is CASRLKTGSTDTQYF. This chain links TRBV6-5 with TRBJ2-3, with 7 bases fitting TRBD1. The germline gives CDR1 MNHEY, CDR2 SVGAGI. CDR3 length equals 15 residues. Trimming cost V 6 bases and J 0 bases; bases outside gene matches: 6.